This T cell receptor (beta chain) was sequenced in a study of Ad26.COV2.S vaccination and SARS-CoV-2 variants (dated by TCRdb to 2020 to 2022). With regard to the full study: Donors in the vaccine arm were drawn from COV1001, a multicentre, randomized, double-blind, placebo-controlled phase I-IIa trial testing Ad26.COV2.S in healthy adults. Participants in the trial were split at random into five groups of five each, receiving low-dose or high-dose Ad26.COV2.S once or twice, or else placebo on both occasions. TCRbeta repertoire sequencing served as the tool for gauging how specific and how broad the SARS-CoV-2-reactive T cell receptors were following Ad26.COV2.S vaccination. Dosing of Ad26.COV2.S was intramuscular, at either 5x10^10 or 1x10^11 viral particles, delivered as one shot or as two shots spaced 56 days apart. A total of roughly 32 samples were included in the TCR-sequenced set, comprising some 20 Ad26.COV2.S vaccine recipients, 5 placebo recipients and 8 SARS-CoV-2 convalescent individuals. Investigators did not know the trial group allocation while performing experiments and assessing outcomes.

Overall results and qualifications from the work: The study was not powered to compare responses between vaccine doses or regimens. Ad26.COV2.S recipients had higher spike-specific TCR breadth than placebo recipients (P = 0.0014). According to the authors, total T cell responses may have been underestimated by the TCR breadth and depth analyses. Comparable non-spike TCR breadth was observed between vaccine and placebo recipients, consistent with only spike being contained in the vaccine. Substantial breadth of spike-specific CD8+ and CD4+ T cell responses was reported after vaccination.

The immunoSEQ Assay was the method used to sequence TCRbeta CDR3 regions. After extraction, genomic DNA underwent amplification by bias-controlled multiplex PCR, followed by high-throughput sequencing. On the authors' methods: To quantify the absolute abundance of every unique TCRbeta CDR3 region, sequences were collapsed and filtered. T cell fraction was estimated by normalizing TCRbeta template counts to usable DNA, which was measured by amplifying reference genes present in all nucleated cells. Repertoire TCRs were annotated as SARS-CoV-2-specific by exact matching of V gene, CDR3 amino acid sequence and J gene to a known reactive TCR set. The reference SARS-CoV-2 TCR set was derived from MIRA and filtered for enrichment in COVID-19-positive ImmuneCODE repertoires, a step that removed public or cross-reactive TCRs. Based on the MIRA antigens, annotated TCRs were further analysed at the level of specific ORF or position within ORF. Breadth was defined as annotated unique rearrangements over total unique productive rearrangements; depth was the summed frequency of those rearrangements. Two-sided Wilcoxon rank-sum tests were used to compare TCR breadth between groups. TCRdb stores this immuneACCESS table with in-frame sequences only. Part of the clones is absent; in the studies checked, under half of the shortfall reflects unresolved V genes, and no reason is known for the rest. V and J calls and clone size come straight from that table; D and trimming were deduced from the DNA. This sample comprises around 310,000 clones, roughly nine tenths of them detected only once. The ten largest clones capture around 5.5% of the sample.

The trim is 3 bases for V and 6 bases for J, with a gap of 12 bases between the germline ends. Its CDR3 holds 14 amino acids, cysteine through phenylalanine. The kept DNA is CDR3 alone, 42 bases in frame from the first base. As encoded in the germline V gene (reference sequence), CDR1 is MNHNY while CDR2 is SVGAGI. A word on this clone: Its antigen remains undetermined. No base qualities exist here, and no much larger clone lies one base off it.

The treatment or condition label on this specimen signifies: around 19 received Ad26.COV2.S at low or high dose, single or two shots; 5 received placebo; per-sample allocation not given. For vaccine and placebo recipients, repertoires were sequenced using samples collected on day 63 after the first injection. In Cohort 1b, 25 adults aged 18-55 years were enrolled at a single site in Boston, USA, between 29 July and 7 August 2020. Ad26.COV2.S consisted of a replication-incompetent adenovirus type 26 vector by which a prefusion-stabilized SARS-CoV-2 spike protein from the original Wuhan strain was expressed.

The starting material was peripheral blood, obtained in a trial of Ad26.COV2.S vaccine versus placebo. This TCR was recovered from a person between 18 and 60 years old who received the Ad26.COV2.S COVID-19 vaccine or a placebo. Here the chain combines TRBV6-6 and TRBJ2-1; the D segment may tentatively be TRBD1 or TRBD2, each giving 5 matched bases. The sequenced DNA: TGTGCCAGCAGTTATGAACGGGACGGCAATGAGCAGTTCTTC. Its amino acids are CASSYERDGNEQFF.